This T cell receptor (beta chain) emerged from a study of T cell repertoires in cytomegalovirus infection (dated by TCRdb to between 2018 and 2021). Describing the broader study: The peptide stimulations were aimed at well-studied HLA-B-restricted epitopes as well as recently identified HLA-C-restricted CMV epitopes, whose presentation resists viral immunomodulation. Because public TCR beta signatures pointed to carriage of CMV infection together with the matching HLA type, the HLA type of each donor mattered for the analysis.

Study-level results and caveats: The ex vivo response was dominated by HLA-C-restricted CMV-specific TCR beta clonotypes, which also provided the single most frequent clonotype in two of eight donors. In both this cohort and an independent roughly 400-donor cohort, the cumulative frequency of public TCR beta family members distinguished carriers of CMV infection plus the relevant HLA type.

Via the germline V gene, CDR1 is SGHVS and CDR2 FQNEAQ. The CDR3 runs 14 residues from the cysteine to the phenylalanine. Solely the CDR3 DNA is kept, with 42 bases framed from the first base. The junction shows trimming of 4 bases on V and 6 bases on J, plus 13 bases between the germline ends. The sample's treatment or condition label, in plain terms: in vitro stimulation with specific CMV peptide epitopes to enrich CMV-specific T cells. For sequencing, an Illumina HiSeq 1500 was employed. TCRdb applied fastp at Q25 and MiXCR to the public reads, then kept only in-frame beta chains. Here each entry gathers all rows of one CDR3 protein and keeps the most common genes and DNA. In this sample the table shows around 800,000 distinct CDR3 sequences, roughly 33% of which occur a single time. Roughly an eighth of the sample is in the top ten clones. Concerning this clonotype itself: Its antigen remains undetermined. Per-base qualities were not stored, and no clone one base away is much larger.

Material: cultured CD8+ T cells from PBMCs, obtained from culture after CMV antigen stimulation. The source is a human donor in good health (CMV status not recorded). Some clones in this sample may be carry-over from other donors' samples. The sequence joins TRBV7-8 to TRBJ1-5; no D segment can be confidently identified. At the DNA level, the sequence is TGTGCCAGCAGCTACTTAGGGCTCGGTCAGCCCCAGCATTTT. Translated, it reads CASSYLGLGQPQHF.